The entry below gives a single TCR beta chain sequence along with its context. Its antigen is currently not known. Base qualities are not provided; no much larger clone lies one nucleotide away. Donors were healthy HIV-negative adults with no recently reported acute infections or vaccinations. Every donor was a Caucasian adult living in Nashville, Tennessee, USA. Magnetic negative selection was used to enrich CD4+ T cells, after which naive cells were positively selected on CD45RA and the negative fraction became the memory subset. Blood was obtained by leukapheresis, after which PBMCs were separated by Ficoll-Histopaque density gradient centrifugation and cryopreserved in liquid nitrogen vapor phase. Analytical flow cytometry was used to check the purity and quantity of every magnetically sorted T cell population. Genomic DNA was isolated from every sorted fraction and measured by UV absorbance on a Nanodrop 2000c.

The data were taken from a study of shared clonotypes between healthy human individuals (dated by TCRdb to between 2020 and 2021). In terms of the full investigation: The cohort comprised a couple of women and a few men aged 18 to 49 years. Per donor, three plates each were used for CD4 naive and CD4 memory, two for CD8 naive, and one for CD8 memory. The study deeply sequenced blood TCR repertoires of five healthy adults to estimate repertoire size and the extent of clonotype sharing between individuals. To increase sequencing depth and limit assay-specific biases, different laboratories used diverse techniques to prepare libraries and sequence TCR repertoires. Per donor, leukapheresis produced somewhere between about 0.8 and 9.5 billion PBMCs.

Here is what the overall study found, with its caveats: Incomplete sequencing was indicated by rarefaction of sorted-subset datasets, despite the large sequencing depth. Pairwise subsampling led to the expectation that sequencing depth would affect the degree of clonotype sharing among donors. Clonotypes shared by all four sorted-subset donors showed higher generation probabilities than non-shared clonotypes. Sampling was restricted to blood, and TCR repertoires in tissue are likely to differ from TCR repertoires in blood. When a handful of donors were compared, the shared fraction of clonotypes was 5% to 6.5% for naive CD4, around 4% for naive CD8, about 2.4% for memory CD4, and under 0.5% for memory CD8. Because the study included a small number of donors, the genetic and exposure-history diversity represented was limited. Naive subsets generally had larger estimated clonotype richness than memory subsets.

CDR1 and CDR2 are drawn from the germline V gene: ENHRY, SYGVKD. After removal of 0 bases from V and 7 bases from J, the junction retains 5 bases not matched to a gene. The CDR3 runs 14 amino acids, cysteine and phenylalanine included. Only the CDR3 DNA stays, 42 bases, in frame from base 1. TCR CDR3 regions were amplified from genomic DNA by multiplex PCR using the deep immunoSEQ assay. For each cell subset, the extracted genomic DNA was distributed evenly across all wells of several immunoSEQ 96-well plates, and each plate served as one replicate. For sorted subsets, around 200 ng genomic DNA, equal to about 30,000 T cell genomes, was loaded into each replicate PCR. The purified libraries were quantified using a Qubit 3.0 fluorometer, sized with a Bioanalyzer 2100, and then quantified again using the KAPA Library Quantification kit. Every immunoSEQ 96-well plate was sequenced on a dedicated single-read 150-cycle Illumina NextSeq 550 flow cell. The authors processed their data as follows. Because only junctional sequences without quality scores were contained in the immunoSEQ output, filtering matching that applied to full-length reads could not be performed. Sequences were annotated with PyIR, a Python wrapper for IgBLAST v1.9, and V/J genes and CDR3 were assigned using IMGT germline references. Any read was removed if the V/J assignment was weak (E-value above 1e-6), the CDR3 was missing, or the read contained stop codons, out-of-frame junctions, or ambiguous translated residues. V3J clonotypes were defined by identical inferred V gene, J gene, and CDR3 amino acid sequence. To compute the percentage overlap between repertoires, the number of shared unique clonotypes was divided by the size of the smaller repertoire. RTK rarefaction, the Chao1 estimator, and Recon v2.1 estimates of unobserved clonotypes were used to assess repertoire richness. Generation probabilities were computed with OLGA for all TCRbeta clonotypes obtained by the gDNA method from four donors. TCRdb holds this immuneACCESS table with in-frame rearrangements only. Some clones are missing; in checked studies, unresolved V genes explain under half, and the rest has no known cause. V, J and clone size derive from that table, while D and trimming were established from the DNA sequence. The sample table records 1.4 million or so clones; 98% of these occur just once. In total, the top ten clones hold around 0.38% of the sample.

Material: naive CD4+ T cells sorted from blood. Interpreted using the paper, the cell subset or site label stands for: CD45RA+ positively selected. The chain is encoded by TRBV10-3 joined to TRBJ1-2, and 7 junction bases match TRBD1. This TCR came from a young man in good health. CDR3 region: CAISESKGAGGYTF. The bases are TGTGCCATCAGTGAGTCTAAGGGGGCAGGTGGCTACACCTTC.